This entry lists 31 T cell receptor beta chains sequenced from one sample in a study of cytomegalovirus exposure and HLA in healthy donors (dated by TCRdb to the late 2010s). Library prep was done by the immunoSEQ multiplex PCR assay. For the multiplex PCR, a mixture combining 60 forward primers for TCR Vbeta segments and 13 reverse primers for TCR Jbeta segments was used. Entries here come from immuneACCESS through TCRdb and include only in-frame sequences with V and J called. Some clones fail to appear in such tables; in the studies checked, an unresolved V gene covers under half of the shortfall, and the cause of the remainder is unknown. In all, the sample holds 150,000 or so clones, and about three quarters of those were seen once. The ten largest account for approximately 2.4% of the sample. Sequenced input: PBMCs. Receptors were obtained from a female donor in good health and CMV-seronegative.

The chain carries TRBV11-1 and TRBJ1-3; D uncertain. Germline V gives CDR1 SGHAT, CDR2 FQDESV (reference sequence). Between the trimmed V and J ends, which lost 5 bases and 11 bases, there was a span of 16 bases. The CDR3 is 13 residues long. CDR3 bases: TGTGCCAGCAGCCCCGACGGACTTATCCCCATATATTTT. It specifies CASSPDGLIPIYF.

V and J are TRBV6-6 and TRBJ2-5; D may be TRBD2 (6 bases). V lost 2 bases, J lost 5 bases, and 9 bases lay in between. The CDR3 is 13 amino acids. CDR1 and CDR2 (germline): MNHNY, SVGAGI (reference sequence). The CDR3 protein is CASSYEGRETQYF. The DNA of the CDR3 is TGTGCCAGCAGTTACGAAGGGAGGGAGACCCAGTACTTC.

The chain couples TRBV9 to TRBJ1-2, with a possible D match to TRBD1 (6 bases). This CDR3 region has 17 residues. CDR1 is SGDLS, CDR2 YYNGEE, per germline. The germline V and J ends were trimmed by 3 bases and 0 bases, with 18 bases remaining between them. The CDR3 loop reads CASSGPWTDQTNYGYTF. The CDR3 bases are TGTGCCAGCAGCGGGCCCTGGACAGACCAAACTAACTATGGCTACACCTTC.

This clone occurred once. This chain links TRBV4-2 with TRBJ2-7; 8 positions agree with TRBD1. Per the germline V gene, CDR1 is LGHNA and CDR2 is YNFKEQ. The trim removed 5 bases at V and 6 bases at J, leaving 6 bases unmatched. The CDR3 length is 13 residues. CDR3 bases: TGTGCCAGCAGCTCCCGGACAGGGCCCGAGCAGTACTTC. Translation gives CASSSRTGPEQYF.

V gene TRBV13 combines with J gene TRBJ2-5, with 8 nucleotides matching TRBD1. Matching the DNA end better, TRBJ2-7 makes the J call doubtful. The CDR3 has 14 residues. The germline gives CDR1 PRHDT, CDR2 FYEKMQ (reference sequence). The CDR3 region has the DNA TGTGCCAGCAGCTCCCGGGACAGGTATTACGAGCAGTACTTC. As protein: CASSSRDRYYEQYF.

The DNA of the CDR3 is TGCGCCAGCAGCCCCCCGTTCGCGGGACTAGATTCCGATGAGCAGTTCTTC. Translating it yields CASSPPFAGLDSDEQFF. The genes are TRBV4-1 and TRBJ2-1, with TRBD2 matching 8 bases. The V and J ends lost 4 bases and 8 bases, in that order; junction bases with no gene match: 16. In germline, CDR1 is MGHRA, CDR2 YSYEKL. The CDR3 loop spans 17 amino acids.

This clone was seen a single time. The J gene is TRBJ2-7, the V gene TRBV7-9; TRBD1 matches at 7 bases. V lost 6 bases, J lost 12 bases, and 8 bases stayed unmatched. The CDR3 consists of 11 residues. Germline V gives CDR1 SEHNR, CDR2 FQNEAQ (reference sequence). The CDR3 region is CASSSRQGWYF. As DNA, the CDR3 is TGTGCCAGCAGTTCTCGACAGGGTTGGTACTTC.

CDR3 protein: CASSPPGLAYNEQFF. For the CDR3, the DNA is TGTGCCAGCTCACCACCGGGACTAGCGTACAATGAGCAGTTCTTC. The V gene is TRBV18, the J gene TRBJ2-1, with 10 bases fitting TRBD2. Germline V gives CDR1 KGHSH, CDR2 LQKENI. Trimming at V came to 0 bases and at J to 4 bases, leaving 0 bases not matched to a gene. The CDR3 has 15 residues.

This chain links TRBV4-3 with TRBJ2-7, with D possibly being TRBD2 (5 bases). V was pared by 0 bases and J by 7 bases, with 13 bases between. The CDR3 sequence is 14 residues long. Germline V lookup: CDR1 LGHNA, CDR2 YSLEER. CDR3 loop: CASSQEGRGREQYF. In nucleotides, the CDR3 is TGCGCCAGCAGCCAAGAAGGAAGAGGGCGGGAGCAGTACTTC.

This rearrangement joins TRBV11-1 to TRBJ2-5; 8 nucleotides align to TRBD1. With 4 bases clipped from V and 0 bases from J, the junction kept 7 bases outside the gene matches. Per germline, CDR1 SGHAT and CDR2 FQDESV (reference sequence). The CDR3 runs 16 residues. CDR3 residues: CASSSTGTGYQETQYF. Here the CDR3 DNA reads TGTGCCAGCAGCTCAACCGGGACAGGATACCAAGAGACCCAGTACTTC.

CDR3 residues: CASSNVNLSLDRGAREQYF. CDR3 sequence (DNA): TGTGCCAGCAGCAACGTGAACTTATCCTTGGACAGGGGGGCCCGCGAGCAGTACTTC. The V call is TRBV21-1, the J call TRBJ2-7; TRBD1 was called by the table and not checked on the DNA. TRBV21-1 has pseudogene status. The CDR3 is 19 residues long.

CDR3 bases: TGTGCCAGCAGAGGACTAGCGGGCGGTGGGGTTACCGGGGAGCTGTTTTTT. It codes for CASRGLAGGGVTGELFF. The chain has TRBV9 and TRBJ2-2; the match to TRBD2 covers 11 bases. The germline CDR1 and CDR2 sequences are SGDLS and YYNGEE. The ends lost 5 bases at V and 5 bases at J; junction bases unmatched: 11. This CDR3 is 17 amino acids long.

The V and J genes are TRBV27 and TRBJ2-7, with 11 positions matching TRBD2. Germline-derived CDR1 and CDR2 are MNHEY and SMNVEV (reference sequence). This CDR3 is built from 15 residues. V was clipped by 7 bases and J by 2 bases; unmatched bases: 7. Here the CDR3 reads CASKLAGAPAYEQYF. For the CDR3, the DNA is TGTGCCAGCAAACTAGCGGGAGCCCCGGCCTACGAGCAGTACTTC.

This clone has only one observation. V gene TRBV7-8 combines with J gene TRBJ2-7; tentative D call: TRBD2 (6 bases). V was trimmed by 5 bases and J by 2 bases, leaving 16 bases between them. The CDR3 runs 15 residues. Germline CDR1 reads SGHVS; CDR2 reads FQNEAQ. For the CDR3, the DNA is TGTGCCAGCAGCGCCCGGGACTCAGCCACCTACGAGCAGTACTTC. Translating gives CASSARDSATYEQYF.

J is TRBJ1-1 and V is TRBV29-1; 9 nucleotides line up with TRBD1. There are 15 residues in the CDR3. The germline gives CDR1 SQVTM, CDR2 ANQGSEA. J was trimmed by 4 bases and V by 1 base; bases with no gene match: 7. CDR3 coding DNA: TGCAGCGTTGAAGTCTTTCGGACAGGGGTCACTGAAGCTTTCTTT. It encodes CSVEVFRTGVTEAFF.

The chain is built from TRBV18 and TRBJ2-7, with 9 nucleotides matching TRBD1. From germline, CDR1 is KGHSH and CDR2 LQKENI. J was trimmed by 4 bases and V by 6 bases; bases with no gene match: 22. This CDR3 spans 19 amino acids. As DNA, the CDR3 is TGTGCCAGCTCGCCCGGGACAGGGCCCGGTGCTAGCGGATCTTACGAGCAGTACTTC. Amino acid sequence: CASSPGTGPGASGSYEQYF.

V gene TRBV6-5 combines with J gene TRBJ1-6; TRBD1 matches 8 bases. Germline CDR1 is MNHEY and CDR2 is SVGAGI. This CDR3 is 15 amino acids long. V shed 6 bases and J 2 bases; nucleotides not matched to a gene: 3. The DNA of the CDR3 is TGTGCCAGCAGGTCAGGGGGCCCCTATAATTCACCCCTCCACTTT. Translated: CASRSGGPYNSPLHF.

The chain recombines TRBV28 with TRBJ2-7, with 8 bases lining up with TRBD2. CDR1 and CDR2 from the germline V gene are MDHEN and SYDVKM. This CDR3 spans 16 amino acids. The V segment lost 4 bases and the J segment 0 bases; nucleotides outside the gene matches: 8. The CDR3 spells CASSSGGPRGSYEQYF. The CDR3 DNA reads TGTGCCAGCAGTTCGGGGGGGCCCCGAGGCTCCTACGAGCAGTACTTC.

Remarks on this clone: One end of the junction varies from germline; a read error may be responsible. In DNA form, the CDR3 reads TGTGCCACATCTTCAGGGGAATTCGGTGGGGCCAGCGTCCTGACTTTC. Its translation is CATSSGEFGGASVLTF. V and J are TRBV28 and TRBJ2-6, with TRBD1 as a possible D gene (6 bases). In germline, CDR1 is MDHEN, CDR2 SYDVKM. The CDR3 loop spans 16 amino acids.

The CDR3 nucleotides read TGTGCCAGCCGCGCTAGCGGGCCATCCTACGAGCAGTACTTC. Translating it yields CASRASGPSYEQYF. This chain links TRBV2 with TRBJ2-7, with TRBD2 identical over 8 bases. Germline V gives CDR1 SNHLY, CDR2 FYNNEI. V lost 8 bases, J lost 1 base, and 7 bases stayed unmatched. The CDR3 sequence is 14 residues long. The full variable domain, its missing parts supplied by reference TRBV2 and TRBJ2-7, is EPEVTQTPSHQVTQMGQEVILRCVPISNHLYFYWYRQILGQKVEFLVSFYNNEISEKSEIFDDQFSVERPDGSNFTLKIRSTKLEDSAMYFCASRASGPSYEQYFGPGTRLTVT.

The rearrangement uses TRBV7-9 and TRBJ2-5; D ambiguous. Trimming took 2 bases from V and 2 from J, leaving 12 bases between them. The CDR3 is made up of 15 amino acids. The germline gives CDR1 SEHNR, CDR2 FQNEAQ (reference sequence). This chain's CDR3 is CASSLFSAVQETQYF. CDR3 DNA sequence: TGTGCCAGCAGCTTATTTTCGGCGGTACAAGAGACCCAGTACTTC.

V usage is TRBV2 and J usage is TRBJ2-3; 7 nucleotides align to TRBD1. Unmatched junction bases numbered 7, after V lost 6 bases and J lost 4 bases. CDR3 length equals 14 residues. Germline lookup yields CDR1 SNHLY and CDR2 FYNNEI. The CDR3 DNA is TGTGCCAGCAGGAACCGGACAGGACCAGATACGCAGTATTTT. Translation gives CASRNRTGPDTQYF.

This sequence joins TRBV2 and TRBJ2-2; no firm D call. This CDR3 spans 14 amino acids. In germline, CDR1 is SNHLY, CDR2 FYNNEI. Deletions cut 5 bases from V and 5 bases from J, with 12 bases between. The CDR3 nucleotides are TGTGCCAGCAGTCCCAGGCGAGATACCGGGGAGCTGTTTTTT. The encoded protein is CASSPRRDTGELFF. Full variable domain (outside the CDR3, taken from reference TRBV2 and TRBJ2-2): EPEVTQTPSHQVTQMGQEVILRCVPISNHLYFYWYRQILGQKVEFLVSFYNNEISEKSEIFDDQFSVERPDGSNFTLKIRSTKLEDSAMYFCASSPRRDTGELFFGEGSRLTVL.

The chain joins TRBV20-1 to TRBJ2-7; D perhaps matches TRBD2 (5 bases). This CDR3 has 11 amino acids. Germline lookup yields CDR1 DFQATT and CDR2 SNEGSKA (reference sequence). Trimming left V 5 bases short and J 7 bases short, with 12 bases between. The CDR3 region is CSAGSGEEQYF. Here the CDR3 DNA reads TGCAGTGCTGGGTCCGGGGAAGAGCAGTACTTC.

This clone was seen just once. The V gene is TRBV19, the J gene TRBJ1-5, with TRBD1 matching 8 bases. With V trimmed by 6 bases and J by 0 bases, 4 bases remained unmatched. This CDR3 contains 15 residues. Germline assignment: CDR1 LNHDA and CDR2 SQIVND (reference sequence). The CDR3 reads CASRGQVISNQPQHF. The CDR3 coding sequence is TGTGCCAGTAGGGGACAGGTCATTAGCAATCAGCCCCAGCATTTT.

This rearrangement joins TRBV9 to TRBJ2-1; D gene uncertain. Germline CDR1 SGDLS, CDR2 YYNGEE. The CDR3 consists of 11 residues. The V and J ends lost 4 bases and 10 bases respectively, with 9 bases between them. DNA of the CDR3: TGTGCCAGCAGCTCCGACACCGAGCAGTTCTTC. It is translated as CASSSDTEQFF.

The CDR3: CASSSTVGIYEQYF. In DNA form, the CDR3 reads TGTGCCAGCAGCTCGACAGTTGGGATATACGAGCAGTACTTC. V and J are TRBV11-2 and TRBJ2-7; D is perhaps TRBD1 (5 bases). With 4 bases removed from V and 4 bases from J, the gap between germline ends came to 14 bases. The CDR3 runs 14 residues. Germline lookup yields CDR1 SGHAT and CDR2 FQNNGV.

This clone has a handful of counts. The chain carries TRBV7-3 and TRBJ2-6; possibly TRBD1 for D (5 bases). This CDR3 spans 15 amino acids. V was cut by 6 bases and J by 0 bases, with 9 bases left in between. Germline assignment: CDR1 SGHTA and CDR2 FQGTGA. CDR3 DNA: TGTGCCAGCAGGTCTCAGGGCTCTGGGGCCAACGTCCTGACTTTC. Encoded protein: CASRSQGSGANVLTF.

V gene TRBV9 combines with J gene TRBJ2-5; D remains ambiguous. CDR3 size: 12 residues. Trimming left V 4 bases short and J 5 bases short, with 9 bases between. Germline V gene lookup returns CDR1 SGDLS and CDR2 YYNGEE. CDR3 residues: CASSTQSETQYF. The CDR3 DNA reads as TGTGCCAGCAGCACTCAATCGGAGACCCAGTACTTC.

V usage is TRBV4-3 and J usage is TRBJ2-1, with 9 nucleotides matching TRBD2. V lost 2 bases and J lost 7; bases outside the gene matches: 3. Looked up from germline, CDR1 is LGHNA and CDR2 is YSLEER. This CDR3 has 14 amino acids. The CDR3 nucleotides read TGCGCCAGCAGCCAACGCGGGAGGGGGAATGAGCAGTTCTTC. This encodes CASSQRGRGNEQFF.

This chain joins TRBV4-3 and TRBJ2-1, with 7 positions matching TRBD1. Germline V gene data show CDR1 as LGHNA and CDR2 as YSLEER. V trimming: 2 bases; J trimming: 10 bases; junction bases outside the gene matches: 11. The CDR3 totals 15 residues. CDR3 loop: CASSQSPQGDREQFF. CDR3 in DNA: TGCGCCAGCAGCCAATCCCCTCAGGGGGATAGGGAGCAGTTCTTC.